Shown below are 30 T cell receptor beta chains from a single sample sequenced in a study of neurological immune-mediated disorders. Each CDR3 protein is one row after TCRdb ran MiXCR on the 5' RACE reads. The table includes 50,000 to 65,000 distinct CDR3 sequences, under 5.5% detected once. Sample: PBMCs. The receptors derive from a woman between 50 and 59 years old with multiple sclerosis.

This clonotype showed up many times. The rearrangement links TRBV7-2 to TRBJ2-5; the D gene could be TRBD1 or TRBD2 (6 bases each). V was trimmed by 0 bases and J by 1 base, leaving 9 bases between them. This CDR3 has 15 amino acids. CDR1 and CDR2 from the germline V gene are SGHTA and FQGNSA. The CDR3 region has the DNA TGTGCCAGCAGCTTAGCAAAGGGGGGCCAAGAGACCCAGTACTTC. Protein product: CASSLAKGGQETQYF.

This clonotype was detected many times. The chain employs TRBV7-8 and TRBJ1-1, with D possibly matching TRBD1 (6 bases). This CDR3 has 13 amino acids. V lost 2 bases, J lost 5 bases, and 9 bases lay in between. Germline CDR1 reads SGHVS; CDR2 reads FQNEAQ. CDR3 region: CASSLPGETEAFF. The DNA for the CDR3 is TGTGCCAGCAGCTTACCAGGGGAGACTGAAGCTTTCTTT.

This clonotype was seen repeatedly, ten times or more. The chain employs TRBV5-6 and TRBJ2-5, with a possible D match to TRBD2 (7 bases). The length of the CDR3 is 14 residues. V lost 1 base and J lost 1, with 8 bases in between. CDR1 is SGHDT, CDR2 YYEEEE, per germline. This chain's CDR3 is CASSLRGAQETQYF. In DNA form, the CDR3 reads TGTGCCAGCAGCTTGCGGGGGGCCCAAGAGACCCAGTACTTC.

This clonotype was picked up many times. J is TRBJ1-2 and V is TRBV12-3 or TRBV12-4, with D tentatively TRBD1 (6 bases). The CDR3 contains 13 residues. Trimming shortened V by 6 bases and J by 4 bases, and 12 bases separated the two germline ends. Here the CDR3 reads CASSLDRTYGYTF. The CDR3 bases are TGTGCCAGCAGCCTAGACAGGACCTATGGCTACACCTTC.

This clonotype has just a few counts. V gene TRBV20-1 combines with J gene TRBJ2-1; TRBD2 agrees at 12 bases. This CDR3 contains 15 residues. The germline CDR1 and CDR2 sequences are DFQATT and SNEGSKA (reference sequence). V lost 3 bases and J lost 9; bases outside the gene matches: 9. The CDR3 loop reads CSARTSGGPRGEQFF. The CDR3 DNA sequence: TGCAGTGCTAGGACTAGCGGGGGCCCGAGGGGTGAGCAGTTCTTC.

Of note for this clonotype: This may be a read error: a much more frequent sequence differs by one nucleotide. This chain uses TRBV20-1 with TRBJ1-1, with D tentatively TRBD1 (5 bases). CDR1 DFQATT and CDR2 SNEGSKA come from the germline V gene (reference sequence). The CDR3 contains 12 residues. Deletions cut 7 bases from V and 3 bases from J, with 12 bases between. CDR3 residues: CSVNLGDTEAFF. CDR3 sequence (DNA): TGCAGTGTTAATTTAGGGGACACTGAAGCTTTCTTT.

This clonotype was detected many times. V is TRBV15 and J is TRBJ1-1; no clear D gene. The germline V gene has CDR1 LNHNV and CDR2 YYDKDF (reference sequence). The CDR3 consists of 12 residues. V was cut by 0 bases and J by 7 bases, with 6 bases left in between. CDR3 bases: TGTGCCACCAGCAGAGATCTGGGTGAAGCTTTCTTT. Protein product: CATSRDLGEAFF.

In this sample, this clonotype turned up many times. V and J are TRBV9 and TRBJ1-2; D is ambiguous. Trimming pared 0 bases from V and 4 bases from J, leaving 13 bases between. The CDR3 is 15 residues long. The germline V gene encodes CDR1 SGDLS and CDR2 YYNGEE. The CDR3 DNA follows: TGTGCCAGCAGCGTAGGCATCTCCCCCCTCTATGGCTACACCTTC. The encoded protein is CASSVGISPLYGYTF. Drawing the rest from reference TRBV9 and TRBJ1-2, the complete variable domain is DSGVTQTPKHLITATGQRVTLRCSPRSGDLSVYWYQQSLDQGLQFLIQYYNGEERAKGNILERFSAQQFPDLHSELNLSSLELGDSALYFCASSVGISPLYGYTFGSGTRLTVV.

The table lists this clonotype with many counts. V and J are TRBV12-3 or TRBV12-4 and TRBJ2-3; no clear D gene. The CDR3 sequence is 10 residues long. V lost 3 bases, J lost 6 bases, and 1 base lay in between. The CDR3 coding sequence is TGTGCCAGCAGTTTTGATACGCAGTATTTT. This encodes CASSFDTQYF.

This clonotype has at least ten counts. This chain connects TRBV3-1 to TRBJ1-2; D is ambiguous. This CDR3 has 16 amino acids. V shed 0 bases and J shed 4 bases, with 15 bases lying between them. The germline gives CDR1 LGHDT, CDR2 YNNKEL (reference sequence). The CDR3 nucleotides are TGTGCCAGCAGCCAAGATTTGACCCCACGCTCCTATGGCTACACCTTC. This sequence encodes CASSQDLTPRSYGYTF.

This clonotype is labeled as medium-sized. The chain uses TRBV12-3 or TRBV12-4 and TRBJ2-5; 7 bases align to TRBD1. The V gene end was trimmed by 6 bases and the J gene end by 5 bases; junction bases not matched to a gene: 6. The CDR3 runs to 13 residues. The chain's CDR3 is CASSYRGGETQYF. DNA for the CDR3: TGTGCCAGCAGCTACAGGGGCGGGGAGACCCAGTACTTC.

This clonotype was seen many times. The junction shows a germline mismatch at one end, possibly a read error. The chain has TRBV7-7 and TRBJ2-5; possible D gene TRBD1, 6 bases. Germline V gene data show CDR1 as SSHAT and CDR2 as FNYEAQ (reference sequence). This CDR3 region has 14 residues. CDR3 sequence: CASSQGQSKETQYF. The DNA of the CDR3 is TGTGCTAGCAGCCAAGGACAGTCTAAAGAGACCCAGTACTTC.

This clonotype was picked up many times. The chain recombines TRBV29-1 with TRBJ1-4; D gene uncertain. V was clipped by 0 bases and J by 6 bases, with 5 bases between them. CDR3 length: 12 residues. From germline, CDR1 is SQVTM and CDR2 ANQGSEA. CDR3 residues: CSVEDRDEKLFF. CDR3 DNA: TGCAGCGTTGAAGATAGGGATGAAAAACTGTTTTTT.

At least ten counts were recorded for this clonotype. The chain is built from TRBV7-6 and TRBJ2-5; 12 positions match TRBD1. This CDR3 has 17 residues. The V gene's germline CDR1 is SGHVS and CDR2 FNYEAQ. After removal of 1 base from V and 5 bases from J, the junction contained 8 bases not matched to a gene. The CDR3 sequence: CASSLGPGTGGRETQYF. The CDR3 region has the DNA TGTGCCAGCAGCTTAGGCCCTGGGACAGGGGGCCGTGAGACCCAGTACTTC.

This clonotype was found many times. V is TRBV5-5 and J is TRBJ1-5; D gene uncertain. The CDR3 runs 16 residues. The germline V gene has CDR1 SGHKS and CDR2 YYEKEE (reference sequence). The V gene lost 1 base and the J gene lost 0 bases, with 11 bases spanning the gap. The CDR3 DNA follows: TGTGCCAGCAGCTTGCGGGCCGATTATAGCAATCAGCCCCAGCATTTT. This codes for CASSLRADYSNQPQHF.

In this sample, this clonotype turned up a few times. Its ends do not fully match the called genes, so a read error is possible. The V gene is TRBV4-3, the J gene TRBJ1-5, with a possible D match to TRBD1 (5 bases). The CDR3 loop spans 16 amino acids. The germline CDR1 and CDR2 sequences are LGHNA and YSLEER. For the CDR3, the DNA is TGCGCCAGCAGCCAAGATAATCGTCAGGGAGGGCAGCCCCAGAATTTT. This gives the protein CASSQDNRQGGQPQNF.

This clonotype showed up many times. A much larger clone lies one base from this, so it may be a read error. CDR3 DNA sequence: TGTGCCAGCAGTTACTCGACAAAGAACACCGGGGAGCTGTTTTTT. Its protein product is CASSYSTKNTGELFF. The V call is TRBV6-5, the J call TRBJ2-2; D ambiguous. Germline V gene lookup returns CDR1 MNHEY and CDR2 SVGAGI. V shed 0 bases and J shed 1 base, with 6 bases lying between them. CDR3 length: 15 amino acids.

Within the sample, this clonotype is medium-sized. The chain recombines TRBV14 with TRBJ1-2, with D perhaps matching TRBD1 (6 bases). The CDR3 contains 13 residues. Trimming cost V 1 base and J 4 bases, with 7 bases left between them. Looked up from germline, CDR1 is SGHDN and CDR2 is FVKESK. The CDR3 reads CASSQGTVYGYTF. CDR3 in DNA: TGTGCCAGCAGCCAAGGGACAGTCTATGGCTACACCTTC.

This clonotype has a handful of counts. The genes are TRBV2 and TRBJ2-7; D gene ambiguous. Looked up from germline, CDR1 is SNHLY and CDR2 is FYNNEI. Trimming stripped 5 bases from V and 3 bases from J, with 11 bases between. This CDR3 is built from 13 residues. The CDR3 reads CASSLGNLYEQYV. The CDR3 DNA is TGTGCCAGCAGTCTTGGAAACCTCTACGAGCAGTACGTC.

This clonotype occurred many times. The CDR3 loop reads CASSKGRGDYEQYF. CDR3 DNA sequence: TGCGCCAGCAGCAAGGGACGCGGCGACTACGAGCAGTACTTC. The chain uses TRBV5-1 and TRBJ2-7; possibly TRBD1 or TRBD2 for D (5 bases each). V shed 4 bases and J shed 3 bases, with 14 bases lying between them. The CDR3 is 14 residues long. Per the germline V gene, CDR1 is SGHRS and CDR2 is YFSETQ.

This clonotype has ten or more counts. J is TRBJ1-1 and V is TRBV7-2; D is unresolved. Trimming removed 3 bases from V and 3 bases from J, with 11 bases in between. The length of the CDR3 is 14 residues. Germline loops: CDR1 SGHTA, CDR2 FQGNSA. CDR3 DNA: TGTGCCAGCAGCTTCCGGAACGGGGACACTGAAGCTTTCTTT. It encodes CASSFRNGDTEAFF.

This clonotype was recorded many times. The chain couples TRBV9 to TRBJ2-3; 12 bases line up with TRBD2. The ends lost 0 bases at V and 2 bases at J; junction bases unmatched: 13. CDR3 length: 20 amino acids. Germline-derived CDR1 and CDR2 are SGDLS and YYNGEE. DNA of the CDR3: TGTGCCAGCAGCGTAGGCCCAGGGATTGGACTAGCGGGGACCACAGATACGCAGTATTTT. As protein: CASSVGPGIGLAGTTDTQYF.

In its sample, this clonotype was seen many times. The rearrangement links TRBV4-2 to TRBJ2-1; TRBD2 matches at 9 bases. Germline V CDR1 and CDR2: LGHNA, YNFKEQ. V lost 1 base, J lost 7 bases, and 11 bases stayed unmatched. The CDR3 has 17 amino acids. CDR3 in amino acids: CASSQASGGGAMNEQFF. CDR3 bases: TGTGCCAGCAGCCAAGCCTCCGGCGGGGGGGCTATGAATGAGCAGTTCTTC.

This clonotype was observed many times. CDR3 sequence reads: CASSLRGTEAFF. Here the CDR3 DNA reads TGTGCCAGCAGTTTACGGGGAACTGAAGCTTTCTTT. V usage is TRBV12-3 or TRBV12-4 and J usage is TRBJ1-1; D not certain. The CDR3 totals 12 residues. V lost 2 bases and J lost 5, with 6 bases in between.

This clonotype appeared many times. V and J are TRBV29-1 and TRBJ2-2, with D maybe TRBD1 (7 bases). The CDR3 runs to 13 residues. Between the trimmed V and J ends, which lost 7 bases and 4 bases, there was a span of 13 bases. CDR1 and CDR2 (germline): SQVTM, ANQGSEA. The CDR3, as DNA: TGCAGCGCGGCGGGACAGAGCACCGGGGAGCTGTTTTTT. Its translation: CSAAGQSTGELFF.

This clonotype showed up many times. J is TRBJ2-3 and V is TRBV9, with D unresolved. Germline V gene data show CDR1 as SGDLS and CDR2 as YYNGEE. This CDR3 spans 16 amino acids. The ends were cut back, 0 bases at V and 1 base at J, with 12 bases in the middle. CDR3 residues: CASSVEGQRRTDTQYF. The CDR3 bases are TGTGCCAGCAGCGTAGAAGGGCAGCGACGCACAGATACGCAGTATTTT.

The CDR3 DNA sequence: TGTGCCAGCAGCACGGACAGGACACCCACAGATACGCAGTATTTT. Protein product: CASSTDRTPTDTQYF. This chain joins TRBV5-4 and TRBJ2-3; 7 positions agree with TRBD1. The CDR3 covers 15 residues. CDR1 is SGHNT, CDR2 YYREEE, per germline (reference sequence). V shed 4 bases, J shed 2 bases, and the junction held 7 bases outside the gene matches.

A remark on this clonotype: Just one base apart from a much larger clone, this may be a read error. The rearrangement uses TRBV10-1 and TRBJ2-3; D gene uncertain. There are 13 residues in the CDR3. CDR1 is WNHNN and CDR2 is SYGVQD in the germline V gene (reference sequence). Deletions cut 5 bases from V and 2 bases from J, with 8 bases between. CDR3 sequence (DNA): TGCGCCAGCAGTTGGAAGACCACAGATACGCAGTATTTT. Its protein is CASSWKTTDTQYF.

The gene calls are TRBV20-1 and TRBJ1-6, with 10 positions matching TRBD1. The CDR3 runs to 16 residues. The J segment lost 11 bases and the V segment lost 6 bases, leaving 16 bases of the junction unmatched. Germline CDR1 DFQATT, CDR2 SNEGSKA (reference sequence). In DNA, the CDR3 is TGCAGTGCAAAGCGTACCAGGGGGACAGGGGATGCACCCCTCCACTTT. As protein: CSAKRTRGTGDAPLHF.

This clonotype occurred many times. V gene TRBV5-1 combines with J gene TRBJ2-1; D remains unclear. V was clipped by 1 base and J by 4 bases, with 9 bases between them. This CDR3 has 14 amino acids. Germline loops: CDR1 SGHRS, CDR2 YFSETQ. The CDR3 region has the DNA TGCGCCAGCAGCTTGAACAGCCTTTACAATGAGCAGTTCTTC. Protein: CASSLNSLYNEQFF.